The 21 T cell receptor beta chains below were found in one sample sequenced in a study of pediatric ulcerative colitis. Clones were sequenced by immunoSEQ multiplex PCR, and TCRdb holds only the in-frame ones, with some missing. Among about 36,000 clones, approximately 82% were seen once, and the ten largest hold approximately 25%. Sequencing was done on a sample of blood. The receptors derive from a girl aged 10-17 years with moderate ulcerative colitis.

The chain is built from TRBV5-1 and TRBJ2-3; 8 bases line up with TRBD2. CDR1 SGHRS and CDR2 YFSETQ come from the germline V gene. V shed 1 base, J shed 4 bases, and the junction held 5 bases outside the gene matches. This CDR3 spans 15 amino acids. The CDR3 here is CASSLTGGAPDTQYF. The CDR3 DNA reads TGCGCCAGCAGCTTGACCGGGGGGGCACCAGATACGCAGTATTTT.

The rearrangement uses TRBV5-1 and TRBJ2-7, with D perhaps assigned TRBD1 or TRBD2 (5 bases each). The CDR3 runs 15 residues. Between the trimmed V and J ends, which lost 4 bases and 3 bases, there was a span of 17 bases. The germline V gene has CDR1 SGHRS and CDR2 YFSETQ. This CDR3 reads CASSGRDQANYEQYF. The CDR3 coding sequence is TGCGCCAGCAGCGGCCGGGACCAGGCCAACTACGAGCAGTACTTC.

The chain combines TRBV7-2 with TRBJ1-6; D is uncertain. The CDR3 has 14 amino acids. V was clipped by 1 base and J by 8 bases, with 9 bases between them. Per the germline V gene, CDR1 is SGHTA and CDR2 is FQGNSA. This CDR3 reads CASSLEVPYSPLHF. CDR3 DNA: TGTGCCAGCAGCTTAGAAGTTCCCTATTCACCCCTCCACTTT.

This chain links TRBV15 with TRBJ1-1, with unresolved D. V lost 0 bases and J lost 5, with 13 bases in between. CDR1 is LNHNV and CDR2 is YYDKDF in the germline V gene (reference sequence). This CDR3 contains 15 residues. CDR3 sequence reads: CATSRDSGPWTEAFF. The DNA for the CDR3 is TGTGCCACCAGCAGAGATTCGGGTCCGTGGACTGAAGCTTTCTTT.

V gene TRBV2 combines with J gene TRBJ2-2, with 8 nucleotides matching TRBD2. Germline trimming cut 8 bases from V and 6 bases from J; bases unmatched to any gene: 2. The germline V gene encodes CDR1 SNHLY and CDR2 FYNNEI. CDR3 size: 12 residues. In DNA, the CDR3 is TGTGCCAGCGGGCGGGAGGCCGGGGAGCTGTTTTTT. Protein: CASGREAGELFF.

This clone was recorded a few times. The CDR3 region is CASIQPGRYEQYF. CDR3 sequence (DNA): TGTGCCAGCATTCAACCAGGGAGATACGAGCAGTACTTC. V is TRBV6-1 and J is TRBJ2-7; the D call may be TRBD1 or TRBD2 (5 bases each). Germline V lookup: CDR1 MNHNS, CDR2 SASEGT. Trimming pared 7 bases from V and 4 bases from J, leaving 14 bases between. The CDR3 has 13 amino acids.

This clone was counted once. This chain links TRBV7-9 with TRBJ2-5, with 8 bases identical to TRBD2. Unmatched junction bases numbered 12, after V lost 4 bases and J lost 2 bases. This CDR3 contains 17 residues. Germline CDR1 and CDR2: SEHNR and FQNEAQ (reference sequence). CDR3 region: CASSSLERGLGQETQYF. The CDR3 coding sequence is TGTGCCAGCAGCTCGCTCGAGCGGGGACTAGGGCAAGAGACCCAGTACTTC.

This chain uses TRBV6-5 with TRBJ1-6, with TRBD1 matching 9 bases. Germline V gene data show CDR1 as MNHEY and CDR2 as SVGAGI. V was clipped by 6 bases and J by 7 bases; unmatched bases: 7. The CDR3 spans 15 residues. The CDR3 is CASRSPGQGNSPLHF. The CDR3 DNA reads TGTGCCAGCAGGTCTCCGGGACAGGGAAATTCACCCCTCCACTTT.

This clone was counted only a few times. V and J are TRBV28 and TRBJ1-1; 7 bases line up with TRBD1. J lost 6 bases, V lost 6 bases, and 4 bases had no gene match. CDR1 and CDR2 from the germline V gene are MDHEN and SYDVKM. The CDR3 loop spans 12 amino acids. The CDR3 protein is CASRPGTAEAFF. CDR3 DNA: TGTGCCAGCAGACCTGGGACAGCTGAAGCTTTCTTT.

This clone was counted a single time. For the CDR3, the DNA is TGCGCCAGCAGCTACAGGGTTGGAGATACGCAGTATTTT. It codes for CASSYRVGDTQYF. The rearrangement joins TRBV5-1 to TRBJ2-3; a possible D gene is TRBD1 (6 bases). The CDR3 totals 13 residues. V lost 3 bases, J lost 5 bases, and 10 bases lay in between. Germline V lookup: CDR1 SGHRS, CDR2 YFSETQ.

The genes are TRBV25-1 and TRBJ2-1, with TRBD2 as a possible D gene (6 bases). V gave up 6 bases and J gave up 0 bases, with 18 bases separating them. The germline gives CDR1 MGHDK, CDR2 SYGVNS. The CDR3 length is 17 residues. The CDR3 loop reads CASRGERALSSYNEQFF. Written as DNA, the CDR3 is TGTGCCAGCAGAGGGGAGCGGGCCTTAAGCTCCTACAATGAGCAGTTCTTC.

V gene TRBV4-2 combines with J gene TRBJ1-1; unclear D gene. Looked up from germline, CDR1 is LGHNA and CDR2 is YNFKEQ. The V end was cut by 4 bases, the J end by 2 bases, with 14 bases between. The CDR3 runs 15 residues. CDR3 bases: TGTGCCAGCAGCCCCTTCATTAACTCAAACACTGAAGCTTTCTTT. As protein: CASSPFINSNTEAFF.

The CDR3 nucleotides read TGTGCCTGGAGTGTATTGGGGTCCGGGGAGCTGTTTTTT. Encoded protein: CAWSVLGSGELFF. The rearrangement links TRBV30 to TRBJ2-2; D remains unclear. V was pared by 0 bases and J by 6 bases, with 8 bases between. CDR1 is GTSNPN, CDR2 SVGIG, per germline (reference sequence). The CDR3 spans 13 residues.

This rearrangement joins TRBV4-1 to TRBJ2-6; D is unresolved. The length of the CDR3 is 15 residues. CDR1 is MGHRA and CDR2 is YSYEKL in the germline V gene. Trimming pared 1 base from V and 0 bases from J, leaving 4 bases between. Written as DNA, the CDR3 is TGCGCCAGCAGCCAAGGGAGCTCTGGGGCCAACGTCCTGACTTTC. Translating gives CASSQGSSGANVLTF.

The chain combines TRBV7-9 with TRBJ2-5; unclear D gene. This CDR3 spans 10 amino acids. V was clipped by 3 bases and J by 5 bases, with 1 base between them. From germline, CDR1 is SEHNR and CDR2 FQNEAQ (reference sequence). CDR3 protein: CASSLETQYF. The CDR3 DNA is TGTGCCAGCAGCTTGGAGACCCAGTACTTC.

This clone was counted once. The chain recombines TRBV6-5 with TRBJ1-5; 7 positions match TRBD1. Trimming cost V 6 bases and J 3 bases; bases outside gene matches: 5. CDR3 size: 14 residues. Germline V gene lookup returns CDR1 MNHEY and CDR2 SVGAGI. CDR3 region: CASSPGQVNQPQHF. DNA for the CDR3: TGTGCCAGCAGCCCCGGACAGGTCAATCAGCCCCAGCATTTT.

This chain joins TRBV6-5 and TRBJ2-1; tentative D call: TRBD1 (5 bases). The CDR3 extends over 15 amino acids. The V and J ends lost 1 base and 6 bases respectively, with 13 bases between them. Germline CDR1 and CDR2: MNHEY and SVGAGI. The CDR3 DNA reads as TGTGCCAGCAGTTACTATTTCGCGCAGGGCAATGAGCAGTTCTTC. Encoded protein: CASSYYFAQGNEQFF.

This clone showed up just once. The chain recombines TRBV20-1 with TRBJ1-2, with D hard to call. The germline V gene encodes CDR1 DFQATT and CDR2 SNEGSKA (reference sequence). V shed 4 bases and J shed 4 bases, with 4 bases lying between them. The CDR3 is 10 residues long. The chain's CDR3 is CSAILYGYTF. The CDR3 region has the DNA TGCAGTGCTATACTCTATGGCTACACCTTC.

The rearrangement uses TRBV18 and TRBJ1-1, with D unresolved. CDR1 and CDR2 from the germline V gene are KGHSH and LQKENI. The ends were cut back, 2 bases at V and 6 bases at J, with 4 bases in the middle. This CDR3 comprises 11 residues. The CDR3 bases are TGTGCCAGCTCACCAGGCTCTGAAGCTTTCTTT. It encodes CASSPGSEAFF.

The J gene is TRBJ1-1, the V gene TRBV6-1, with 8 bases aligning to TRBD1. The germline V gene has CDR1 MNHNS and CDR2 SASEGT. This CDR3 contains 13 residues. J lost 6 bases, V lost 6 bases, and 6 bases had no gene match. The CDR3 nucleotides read TGTGCCAGCAGAGCTGACAGGGGCCCTGAAGCTTTCTTT. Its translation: CASRADRGPEAFF.

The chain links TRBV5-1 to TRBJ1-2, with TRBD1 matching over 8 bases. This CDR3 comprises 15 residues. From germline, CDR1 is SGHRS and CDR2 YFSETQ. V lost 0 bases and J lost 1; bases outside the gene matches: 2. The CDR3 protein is CASSLGQGFNYGYTF. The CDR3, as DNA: TGCGCCAGCAGCTTGGGACAGGGGTTTAACTATGGCTACACCTTC.